This TCR beta chain came from a study of CD8+CD57+ T cells in acquired aplastic anemia. Study in general: Each DNA sample taken from sorted CD4+ and CD8+ cells came to about 3.2 ug on average. Study observations and caveats: Some 30 was the count of CD8+ CDR3 sequences that patients shared with controls.

There are a few counts of this clonotype. Its matching antigen is unknown. Profiling that covered TCR beta VDJ and CDR3 relied on genomic DNA as its template. In TCRdb, the reads were re-called with MiXCR into one record per CDR3 protein. The table lists some 190,000 distinct CDR3 sequences, around 59% of them singletons, with more than 15% in the top ten. Germline loops: CDR1 LNHDA, CDR2 SQIVND (reference sequence). Trimming took off 7 bases at V and 4 bases at J, with 14 bases between the two ends. The CDR3 runs to 13 residues. The chain combines TRBV19 with TRBJ2-7; possible D gene TRBD2, 5 bases. Sequenced input: sorted CD4+, CD8+, or CD8+CD57+ T cells (not recorded which) from PBMCs. This receptor was obtained from a human donor in good health, serving as a control. In nucleotides, the CDR3 is TGTGCCAGTAATCCGGGGAGAGGTTACGAGCAGTACTTC. Its translation is CASNPGRGYEQYF.